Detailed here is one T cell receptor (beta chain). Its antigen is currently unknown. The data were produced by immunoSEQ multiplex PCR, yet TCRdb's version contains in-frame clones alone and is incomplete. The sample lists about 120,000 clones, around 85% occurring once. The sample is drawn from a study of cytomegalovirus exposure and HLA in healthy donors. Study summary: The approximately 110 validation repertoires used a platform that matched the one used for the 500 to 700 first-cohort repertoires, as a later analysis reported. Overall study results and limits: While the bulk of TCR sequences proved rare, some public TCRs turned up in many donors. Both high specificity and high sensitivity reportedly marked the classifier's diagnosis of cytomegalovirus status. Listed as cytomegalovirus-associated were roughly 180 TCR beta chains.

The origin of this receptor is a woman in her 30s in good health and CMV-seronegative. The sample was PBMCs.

CDR3 in DNA: TGTGCTAGTGGTTTGGGACAGGGCCCCGGGGAGCTGTTTTTT. Amino acid sequence: CASGLGQGPGELFF. This chain connects TRBV12-5 to TRBJ2-2, with 7 bases that match TRBD1. CDR1 LGHNT and CDR2 FRNRAP come from the germline V gene. V lost 1 base and J lost 6; bases outside the gene matches: 2. This CDR3 is built from 14 residues.